The 24 T cell receptor beta chains below were found in one sample sequenced in a study of OX40 agonist ivuxolimab in advanced cancers. The table came from immunoSEQ multiplex PCR; TCRdb's copy has only in-frame clones and leaves some out. The data show tens of thousands of clones, around 87% seen once. The starting material was CD4+ or CD8+ T cells sorted from blood, obtained in a trial of the OX40 agonist ivuxolimab. The receptors were gathered from an adult with an advanced solid tumor such as melanoma, head and neck, liver or kidney cancer.

A note on this clone: Additional DNA sequences in this sample encode the identical CDR3. The rearrangement uses TRBV2 and TRBJ2-1; D gene uncertain. The CDR3 is 10 residues long. CDR1 is SNHLY, CDR2 FYNNEI, per germline. Trimming removed 6 bases from V and 7 bases from J, with 4 bases in between. In DNA, the CDR3 is TGTGCCAGCAGGGGTAATGAGCAGTTCTTC. Translating it yields CASRGNEQFF.

V and J are TRBV7-9 and TRBJ2-7; 7 bases match TRBD2. CDR1 SEHNR and CDR2 FQNEAQ come from the germline V gene (reference sequence). The CDR3 totals 14 residues. The trim removed 0 bases at V and 2 bases at J, leaving 1 base unmatched. CDR3 sequence (DNA): TGTGCCAGCAGCTTAGCGGGGGGGACCTACGAGCAGTACTTC. Translating it yields CASSLAGGTYEQYF.

The gene calls are TRBV10-3 and TRBJ2-1; D may be TRBD2 (6 bases). CDR3 length: 15 amino acids. Germline assignment: CDR1 ENHRY and CDR2 SYGVKD. V gave up 4 bases and J gave up 5 bases, with 15 bases separating them. The CDR3 sequence is CAISGGSGVNNEQFF. CDR3 bases: TGTGCCATCAGTGGGGGTAGCGGCGTCAACAATGAGCAGTTCTTC.

The chain uses TRBV6-7 and TRBJ2-6; D call uncertain. TRBV6-7 is marked as an open reading frame, function uncertain. The V gene lost 0 bases and the J gene lost 0 bases, with 12 bases spanning the gap. The CDR3 consists of 18 residues. In DNA, the CDR3 is TGTGCCAGCAGTTACTCTGGGCCCTCGGGCTCTGGGGCCAACGTCCTGACTTTC. This translates into CASSYSGPSGSGANVLTF.

The J gene is TRBJ2-2, the V gene TRBV7-9; D gene unclear. This CDR3 is 15 amino acids long. The germline CDR1 and CDR2 sequences are SEHNR and FQNEAQ (reference sequence). Trimming pared 4 bases from V and 4 bases from J, leaving 13 bases between. In DNA form, the CDR3 reads TGTGCCAGCAGCTCCAACTATATTCCCACCGGGGAGCTGTTTTTT. This encodes CASSSNYIPTGELFF.

In this sample, this clone turned up many times. The J gene is TRBJ1-1, the V gene TRBV4-1; D perhaps matches TRBD1 (5 bases). V was trimmed by 0 bases and J by 5 bases, leaving 22 bases between them. The germline gives CDR1 MGHRA, CDR2 YSYEKL. This CDR3 is 18 amino acids long. CDR3 in amino acids: CASSQDINRFFVWTEAFF. CDR3 bases: TGCGCCAGCAGCCAAGATATCAACAGGTTCTTCGTATGGACTGAAGCTTTCTTT.

The V gene is TRBV5-4, the J gene TRBJ1-2; TRBD1 is a possible D gene (5 bases). CDR1 and CDR2 from the germline V gene are SGHNT and YYREEE (reference sequence). The CDR3 is 15 amino acids. V lost 3 bases and J 2 bases, leaving 14 bases between the germline ends. CDR3 loop: CASSWDAPINYGYTF. The CDR3 DNA follows: TGTGCCAGCAGCTGGGACGCTCCCATCAACTATGGCTACACCTTC.

The CDR3, as DNA: TGTGCCAGCAGCTTTGGTGCTGGACAAAGAGATGGCTACACCTTC. It codes for CASSFGAGQRDGYTF. This sequence joins TRBV5-6 and TRBJ1-2, with D possibly being TRBD1 (5 bases). The ends were cut back, 2 bases at V and 6 bases at J, with 17 bases in the middle. This CDR3 is 15 amino acids long. The V gene's germline CDR1 is SGHDT and CDR2 YYEEEE.

This chain joins TRBV5-5 and TRBJ1-1; D perhaps matches TRBD1 (5 bases). V lost 1 base to trimming and J lost 0 bases, with 13 bases between them. In germline, CDR1 is SGHKS, CDR2 YYEKEE (reference sequence). The CDR3 runs to 16 residues. The CDR3 region has the DNA TGTGCCAGCAGCTTGCGCCCAGGGACTCTGAACACTGAAGCTTTCTTT. Translated, it gives CASSLRPGTLNTEAFF.

V usage is TRBV27 and J usage is TRBJ1-2, with 8 bases matching TRBD1. Germline trimming cut 6 bases from V and 6 bases from J; bases unmatched to any gene: 6. Germline loops: CDR1 MNHEY, CDR2 SMNVEV (reference sequence). The CDR3 runs to 13 residues. CDR3 DNA sequence: TGTGCCAGCAGCCTTGACAGGGGCCATGGCTACACCTTC. It yields the protein CASSLDRGHGYTF.

This clone is a singleton in its sample. The V call is TRBV6-4, the J call TRBJ2-5; D call uncertain. The V end was cut by 0 bases, the J end by 4 bases, with 9 bases between. Germline V gene sequence: CDR1 MRHNA, CDR2 SNTAGT. This CDR3 contains 14 residues. The CDR3 spells CASSDSKSGETQYF. The CDR3 DNA reads TGTGCCAGCAGTGACTCGAAATCAGGAGAGACCCAGTACTTC.

The J gene is TRBJ2-5, the V gene TRBV7-2; tentatively, D is TRBD1 or TRBD2 (5 bases each). The CDR3 extends over 17 amino acids. The germline gives CDR1 SGHTA, CDR2 FQGNSA. The V gene lost 6 bases and the J gene lost 1 base, with 21 bases spanning the gap. The CDR3 DNA reads TGTGCCAGCAGTCGACCCAATCCGGGACGTAGCCAAGAGACCCAGTACTTC. Protein sequence: CASSRPNPGRSQETQYF.

The V and J genes are TRBV10-3 and TRBJ1-2, with 9 positions matching TRBD1. The germline V gene has CDR1 ENHRY and CDR2 SYGVKD. The CDR3 length is 16 residues. The junction had 4 bases not matched to a gene; V was cut back by 0 bases and J by 2 bases. The CDR3 reads CAISESGQGKNYGYTF. CDR3 coding DNA: TGTGCCATCAGTGAGTCGGGACAGGGAAAGAACTATGGCTACACCTTC.

The rearrangement uses TRBV15 and TRBJ2-5; possibly TRBD1 or TRBD2 for D (6 bases each). Germline CDR1 LNHNV, CDR2 YYDKDF (reference sequence). Trimming pared 1 base from V and 4 bases from J, leaving 13 bases between. The CDR3 runs 15 residues. In DNA form, the CDR3 reads TGTGCCACCAGCAGAGCAGGGGACTCGATAGAGACCCAGTACTTC. Translating gives CATSRAGDSIETQYF.

The chain employs TRBV7-2 and TRBJ2-5, with a weak D call TRBD2 (5 bases). The end of the DNA aligns better with TRBJ2-7, so the J call may be wrong. The CDR3 totals 14 residues. The V gene's germline CDR1 is SGHTA and CDR2 FQGNSA. DNA for the CDR3: TGTGCCAGCAGCTCCGGCCGGGAATTTTACGAGCAGTACTTC. Translation gives CASSSGREFYEQYF.

V is TRBV10-3 and J is TRBJ1-4, with D possibly TRBD1 on 5 matching bases. This CDR3 comprises 17 residues. V gave up 2 bases and J gave up 8 bases, with 21 bases separating them. The germline CDR1 and CDR2 sequences are ENHRY and SYGVKD. For the CDR3, the DNA is TGTGCCATCAGTGAGACGTCCCTTCCAAGGGGTGAGGAAAAACTGTTTTTT. Its translation is CAISETSLPRGEEKLFF.

The genes are TRBV4-2 and TRBJ2-7, with D maybe TRBD2 (5 bases). The germline V and J ends were trimmed by 2 bases and 6 bases, with 14 bases remaining between them. CDR3 length: 14 residues. Germline loops: CDR1 LGHNA, CDR2 YNFKEQ. CDR3 sequence (DNA): TGTGCCAGCAGCCAAATAGGGAGCGCCGTCGAGCAGTACTTC. This codes for CASSQIGSAVEQYF.

The table lists this clone with a count of one. The chain has TRBV19 and TRBJ1-4; no definite D call. V was shortened by 3 bases and J by 12 bases, with 11 bases between the two germline ends. The germline gives CDR1 LNHDA, CDR2 SQIVND (reference sequence). This CDR3 has 12 residues. The CDR3 loop is CASSIGPRQLFF. The DNA for the CDR3 is TGTGCCAGTAGTATCGGGCCGAGACAACTGTTTTTT.

The chain combines TRBV4-3 with TRBJ1-1, with D maybe TRBD1 (5 bases). V was cut by 2 bases and J by 4 bases, with 14 bases left in between. Germline V gene lookup returns CDR1 LGHNA and CDR2 YSLEER. The CDR3 loop spans 15 amino acids. The CDR3: CASSQNPGGGTEAFF. CDR3 nucleotides: TGCGCCAGCAGCCAAAATCCTGGGGGGGGCACTGAAGCTTTCTTT.

This chain joins TRBV11-2 and TRBJ1-1, with 8 bases aligning to TRBD1. V dropped 5 bases and J dropped 4; count of bases not matched to a gene: 6. The CDR3 sequence is 14 residues long. The germline V gene encodes CDR1 SGHAT and CDR2 FQNNGV. The DNA for the CDR3 is TGTGCCAGCAGCACGGACAGGGAGGTCACTGAAGCTTTCTTT. Encoded protein: CASSTDREVTEAFF.

V gene TRBV29-1 combines with J gene TRBJ2-7; weak D call: TRBD1 (5 bases). CDR3 length: 15 residues. Germline loops: CDR1 SQVTM, CDR2 ANQGSEA. V lost 3 bases, J lost 3 bases, and 18 bases lay in between. The CDR3 sequence: CSVESPGREVYEQYF. The CDR3 DNA reads as TGCAGCGTTGAGTCCCCGGGCAGGGAAGTCTACGAGCAGTACTTC.

In nucleotides, the CDR3 is TGTGCCAGCAGTCCGAAGGACAGGCACATAGCCAAAAACATTCAGTACTTC. Amino acid sequence: CASSPKDRHIAKNIQYF. This rearrangement joins TRBV27 to TRBJ2-4; TRBD1 matches 7 bases. This CDR3 comprises 17 residues. Germline loops: CDR1 MNHEY, CDR2 SMNVEV (reference sequence). V gave up 5 bases and J gave up 0 bases; unmatched junction bases: 10.

This chain joins TRBV27 and TRBJ1-2, with D hard to call. CDR3 length: 13 amino acids. Between the trimmed V and J ends, which lost 6 bases and 1 base, there was a span of 9 bases. Germline-derived CDR1 and CDR2 are MNHEY and SMNVEV (reference sequence). CDR3 sequence reads: CASSKVRNYGYTF. The DNA for the CDR3 is TGTGCCAGCAGCAAGGTCCGTAACTATGGCTACACCTTC.

The V and J genes are TRBV7-9 and TRBJ1-1, with D hard to call. With 5 bases removed from V and 4 bases from J, the gap between germline ends came to 11 bases. The germline V gene encodes CDR1 SEHNR and CDR2 FQNEAQ (reference sequence). The length of the CDR3 is 13 residues. The CDR3 region is CASSPPGGTEAFF. The CDR3 nucleotides read TGTGCCAGCAGCCCCCCAGGAGGCACTGAAGCTTTCTTT.